This TCR beta chain came from a study of post-analysis software for immune sequencing data. Across the whole study: There were relapsing-remitting, secondary progressive and progressive-relapsing multiple sclerosis among the disease courses included.

TCR beta cDNA libraries included unique molecular identifiers. The yield from around 1 to 10 million T cells was 500,000 or so cDNA molecules in total. One entry per CDR3 protein, called by TCRdb with MiXCR from the PCR reads. The table records roughly 200,000 distinct CDR3 sequences, roughly 30% of them present only once. Regarding this clonotype: The antigen remains undetermined. This may come from a read error, since a much larger clone is one base off.

The CDR3 totals 14 residues. From germline, CDR1 is MNHEY and CDR2 SMNVEV (reference sequence). Study-wide results and caveats: Relative to controls, patients had roughly five TRBV segments at higher frequency, with TRBV5-6, TRBV5-1 and TRBV20-1 among these.

This receptor was taken from a girl between 2 and 17 years old with multiple sclerosis. This chain uses TRBV27 with TRBJ2-7, with a weak D call TRBD1 (5 bases). The sequenced material came from blood. CDR3 sequence: CTSSLWAGPYEQYF. CDR3 in DNA: TGTACCAGCAGTCTCTGGGCAGGGCCCTACGAGCAGTACTTC.